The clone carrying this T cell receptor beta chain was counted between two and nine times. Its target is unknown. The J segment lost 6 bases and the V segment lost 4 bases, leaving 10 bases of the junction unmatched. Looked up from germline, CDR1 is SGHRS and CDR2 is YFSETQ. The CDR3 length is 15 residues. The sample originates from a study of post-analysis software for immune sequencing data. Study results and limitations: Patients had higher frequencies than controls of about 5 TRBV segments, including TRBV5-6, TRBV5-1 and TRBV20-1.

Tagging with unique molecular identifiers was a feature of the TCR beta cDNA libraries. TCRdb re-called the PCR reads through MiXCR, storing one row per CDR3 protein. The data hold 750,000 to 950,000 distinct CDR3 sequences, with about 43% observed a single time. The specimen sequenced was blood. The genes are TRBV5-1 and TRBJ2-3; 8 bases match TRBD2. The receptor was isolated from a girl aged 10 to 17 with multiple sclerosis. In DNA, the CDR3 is TGCGCCAGCAGCCCCAGCGGGGGTCGAGCGGATACGCAGTATTTT. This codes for CASSPSGGRADTQYF.